This TCR beta chain was obtained from a study of shared clonotypes between healthy human individuals. Positively selected for CCR7, the CD45RO-negative cells used as naive CD8 cells excluded terminally differentiated effector memory CD45RA+ cells. The study drew its donors from healthy HIV-negative adults without recent acute infections or vaccinations. This CDR3 has 18 amino acids. V lost 2 bases and J lost 2, with 21 bases in between. CDR1 is SGHAT, CDR2 FQNNGV, per germline. Profiled with immunoSEQ multiplex PCR; TCRdb holds only in-frame clones, not every one. The table has 1.5 million to 2.5 million clones, roughly 94% seen once.

This TCR was sampled from a man in his late teens or twenties in good health. Sequenced: naive CD8+ T cells sorted from blood. V and J are TRBV11-2 and TRBJ2-5, with D perhaps assigned TRBD1 or TRBD2 (5 bases each). In DNA form, the CDR3 reads TGTGCCAGCAGCTTATCCCTATGGGGGAGCCCCCCTCAAGAGACCCAGTACTTC. Translated, it gives CASSLSLWGSPPQETQYF.